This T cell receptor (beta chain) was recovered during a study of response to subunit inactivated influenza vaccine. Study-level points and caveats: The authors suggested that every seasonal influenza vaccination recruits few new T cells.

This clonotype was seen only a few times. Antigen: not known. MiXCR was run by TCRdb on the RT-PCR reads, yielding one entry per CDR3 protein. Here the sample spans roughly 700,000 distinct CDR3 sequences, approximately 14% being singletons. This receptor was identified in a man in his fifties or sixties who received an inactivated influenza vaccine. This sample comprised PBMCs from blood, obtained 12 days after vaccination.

The CDR3 spells CASSLGHTNSGRTEAFF. The CDR3 nucleotides are TGCGCCAGCAGCTTGGGTCACACGAATTCAGGGCGGACTGAAGCTTTCTTT. The J gene is TRBJ1-1, the V gene TRBV5-1; a possible D gene is TRBD1 (5 bases). The germline CDR1 and CDR2 sequences are SGHRS and YFSETQ. This CDR3 is built from 17 residues. Trimming removed 0 bases at V and 5 bases at J, with 20 bases between.